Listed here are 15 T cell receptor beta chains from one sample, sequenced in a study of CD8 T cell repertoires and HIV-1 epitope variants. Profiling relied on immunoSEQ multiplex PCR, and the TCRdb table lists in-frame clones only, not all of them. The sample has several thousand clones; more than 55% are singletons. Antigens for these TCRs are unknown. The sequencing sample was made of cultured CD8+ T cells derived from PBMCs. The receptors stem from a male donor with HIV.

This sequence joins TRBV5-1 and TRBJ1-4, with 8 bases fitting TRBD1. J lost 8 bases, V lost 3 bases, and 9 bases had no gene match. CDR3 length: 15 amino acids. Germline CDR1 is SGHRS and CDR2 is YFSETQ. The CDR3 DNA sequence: TGCGCCAGCAGCTCCTCTCAGGGGGCAGGGGAAAAACTGTTTTTT. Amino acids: CASSSSQGAGEKLFF.

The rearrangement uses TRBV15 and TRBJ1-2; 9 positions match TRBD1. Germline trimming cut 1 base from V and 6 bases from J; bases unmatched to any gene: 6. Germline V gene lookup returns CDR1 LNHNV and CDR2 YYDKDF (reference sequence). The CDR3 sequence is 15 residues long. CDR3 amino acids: CATSRATGGINGYTF. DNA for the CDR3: TGTGCCACCAGCAGAGCAACAGGGGGCATAAATGGCTACACCTTC. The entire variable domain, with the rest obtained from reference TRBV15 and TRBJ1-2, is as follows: DAMVIQNPRYQVTQFGKPVTLSCSQTLNHNVMYWYQQKSSQAPKLLFHYYDKDFNNEADTPDNFQSRRPNTSFCFLDIRSPGLGDTAMYLCATSRATGGINGYTFGSGTRLTVV.

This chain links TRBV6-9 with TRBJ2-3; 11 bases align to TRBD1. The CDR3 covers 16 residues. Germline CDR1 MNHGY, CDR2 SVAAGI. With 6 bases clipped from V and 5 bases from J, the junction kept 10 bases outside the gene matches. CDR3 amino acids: CASRDSDRGQGDTQYF. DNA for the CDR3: TGTGCCAGCAGGGACTCGGACAGGGGGCAGGGAGATACGCAGTATTTT.

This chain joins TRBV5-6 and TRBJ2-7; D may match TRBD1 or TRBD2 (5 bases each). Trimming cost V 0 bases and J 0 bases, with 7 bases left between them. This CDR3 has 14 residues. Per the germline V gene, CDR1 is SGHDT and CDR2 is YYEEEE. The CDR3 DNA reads TGTGCCAGCAGCTTGGGGGGGAGCTCCTACGAGCAGTACTTC. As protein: CASSLGGSSYEQYF.

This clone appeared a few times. DNA of the CDR3: TGTGCCAGCAGCTCAGAGACAGGGATGAGTCAGCCCCAGCATTTT. Amino acid sequence: CASSSETGMSQPQHF. This chain joins TRBV2 and TRBJ1-5; 7 positions agree with TRBD1. The CDR3 spans 15 residues. CDR1 and CDR2 from the germline V gene are SNHLY and FYNNEI. The trim removed 6 bases at V and 6 bases at J, leaving 11 bases unmatched.

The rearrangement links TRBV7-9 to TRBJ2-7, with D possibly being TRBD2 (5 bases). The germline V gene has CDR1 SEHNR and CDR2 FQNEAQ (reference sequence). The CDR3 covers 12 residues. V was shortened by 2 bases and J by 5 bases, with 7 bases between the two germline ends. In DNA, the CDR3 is TGTGCCAGCAGCTTATCCGGGGACGAGCAGTACTTC. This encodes CASSLSGDEQYF.

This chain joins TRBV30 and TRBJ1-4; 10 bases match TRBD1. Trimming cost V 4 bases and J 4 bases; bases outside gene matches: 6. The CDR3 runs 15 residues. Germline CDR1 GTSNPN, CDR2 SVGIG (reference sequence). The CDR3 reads CAWNLGQGFNEKLFF. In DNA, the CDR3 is TGTGCCTGGAACTTGGGACAGGGGTTTAATGAAAAACTGTTTTTT.

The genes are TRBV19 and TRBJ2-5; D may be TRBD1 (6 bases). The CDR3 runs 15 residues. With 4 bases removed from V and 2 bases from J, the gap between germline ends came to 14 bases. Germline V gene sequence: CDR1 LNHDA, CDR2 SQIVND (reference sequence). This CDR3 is CASSTTGMGQETQYF. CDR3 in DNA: TGTGCCAGTAGTACAACAGGGATGGGACAAGAGACCCAGTACTTC.

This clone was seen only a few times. CDR3 region: CASSAESDEKLFF. The CDR3 bases are TGTGCCAGCAGCGCGGAGAGTGATGAAAAACTGTTTTTT. The rearrangement uses TRBV7-9 and TRBJ1-4; D gene unclear. This CDR3 has 13 residues. Between the trimmed V and J ends, which lost 5 bases and 6 bases, there was a span of 10 bases. The germline V gene encodes CDR1 SEHNR and CDR2 FQNEAQ (reference sequence).

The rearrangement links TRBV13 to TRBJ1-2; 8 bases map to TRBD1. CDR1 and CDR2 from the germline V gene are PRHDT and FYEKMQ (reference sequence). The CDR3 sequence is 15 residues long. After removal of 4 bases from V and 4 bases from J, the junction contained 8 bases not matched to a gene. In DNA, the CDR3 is TGTGCCAGCAGCTCGCAGGAGGACAGGGTCTATGGCTACACCTTC. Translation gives CASSSQEDRVYGYTF.

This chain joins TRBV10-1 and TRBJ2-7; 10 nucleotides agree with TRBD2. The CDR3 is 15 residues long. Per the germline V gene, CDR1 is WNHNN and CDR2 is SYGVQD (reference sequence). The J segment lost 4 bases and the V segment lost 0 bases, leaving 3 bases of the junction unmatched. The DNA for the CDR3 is TGCGCCAGCAGTGAGTCCCTAGCGGGAGATTACGAGCAGTACTTC. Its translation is CASSESLAGDYEQYF.

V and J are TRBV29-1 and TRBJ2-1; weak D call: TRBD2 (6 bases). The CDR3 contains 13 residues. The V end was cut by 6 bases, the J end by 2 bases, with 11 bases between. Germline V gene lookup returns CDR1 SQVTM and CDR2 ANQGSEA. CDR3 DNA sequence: TGCAGCGTCGAGGGAGGCCCCTACAATGAGCAGTTCTTC. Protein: CSVEGGPYNEQFF.

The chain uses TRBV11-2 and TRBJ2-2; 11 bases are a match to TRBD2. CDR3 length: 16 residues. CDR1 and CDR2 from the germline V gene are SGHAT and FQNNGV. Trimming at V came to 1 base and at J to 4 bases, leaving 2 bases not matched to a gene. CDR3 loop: CASSLVGTSGTGELFF. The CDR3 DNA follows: TGTGCCAGCAGCTTAGTGGGGACTAGCGGCACCGGGGAGCTGTTTTTT.

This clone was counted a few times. This chain's CDR3 is CASRKGRPNTEAFF. DNA for the CDR3: TGTGCCAGCAGAAAAGGACGGCCGAACACTGAAGCTTTCTTT. This rearrangement joins TRBV27 to TRBJ1-1, with D hard to call. Germline V gene sequence: CDR1 MNHEY, CDR2 SMNVEV (reference sequence). Trimming pared 6 bases from V and 1 base from J, leaving 12 bases between. This CDR3 region has 14 residues.

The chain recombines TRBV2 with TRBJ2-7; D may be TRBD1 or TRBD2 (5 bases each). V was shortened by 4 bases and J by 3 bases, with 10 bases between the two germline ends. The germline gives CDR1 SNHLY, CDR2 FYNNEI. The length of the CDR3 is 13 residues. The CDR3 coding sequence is TGTGCCAGCAGTGTGGGGGACGGCTACGAGCAGTACTTC. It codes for CASSVGDGYEQYF.